These T cell receptor beta chains were read from a single sample in a study of T cell responses to AZD1222 COVID-19 vaccine. Assay used: immunoSEQ multiplex PCR; TCRdb lists only in-frame clones, some missing. The sample records approximately 140,000 clones, roughly 92% being singletons. This material consisted of peripheral blood, taken 28 days after the second AZD1222 dose. Every receptor here comes from an adult who received the AZD1222 COVID-19 vaccine. CDR3s include the opening cysteine and the closing phenylalanine or tryptophan. D genes are given only for firm matches. Expanded clones get a size class; other rows say once, few or many, or leave the size out.

d_call j_call v_call clone_size cdr3_length cdr3_aa cdr3_nt
. TRBJ2-7 TRBV11-3 . 14 CASSFVSPSYEQYF TGTGCCAGCAGTTTCGTCAGTCCTTCGTACGAGCAGTACTTC
TRBD1 TRBJ2-1 TRBV11-1 . 15 CASSSPGQSKNEQFF TGTGCCAGCAGCTCACCGGGACAGTCCAAAAATGAGCAGTTCTTC
. TRBJ2-5 TRBV19 . 14 CASSTLQGPETQYF TGTGCCAGTAGTACCTTACAGGGCCCGGAGACCCAGTACTTC
TRBD1 TRBJ1-2 TRBV7-9 . 17 CASSSTGGNLFYYGYTF TGTGCCAGCAGCTCAACAGGGGGCAACCTCTTTTACTATGGCTACACCTTC
TRBD1 TRBJ1-5 TRBV12-5 . 13 CASATGVGQPQHF TGTGCTAGTGCCACAGGGGTCGGTCAGCCCCAGCATTTT
. TRBJ2-1 TRBV4-1 . 16 CASSPDRGAFGNEQFF TGCGCCAGCAGCCCGGATCGGGGGGCGTTTGGCAATGAGCAGTTCTTC
TRBD1 TRBJ2-7 TRBV19 few 15 CASSIVGQGSYEQYF TGTGCCAGTAGTATTGTAGGACAGGGGTCCTACGAGCAGTACTTC
. TRBJ1-2 TRBV6-6 . 15 CASRPPSGGPYGYTF TGTGCCAGCAGACCCCCGTCTGGTGGGCCCTATGGCTACACCTTC
. TRBJ1-5 TRBV28 once 12 CASRGASQPQHF TGTGCCAGCAGGGGGGCGAGCCAGCCCCAGCATTTT
. TRBJ1-1 TRBV5-1 . 15 CASSLDPGANAEAFF TGCGCCAGCAGCTTGGATCCGGGGGCGAACGCTGAAGCTTTCTTT
TRBD1 TRBJ1-6 TRBV30 . 14 CAWINRQGNSPLHF TGTGCCTGGATTAACCGACAGGGGAATTCACCCCTCCACTTT
. TRBJ2-5 TRBV20-1 . 11 CSARGVETQYF TGCAGTGCTAGAGGAGTGGAGACCCAGTACTTC
. TRBJ1-1 TRBV29-1 . 13 CSVRQVMNTEAFF TGCAGCGTCCGACAGGTAATGAACACTGAAGCTTTCTTT
. TRBJ2-2 TRBV27 once 15 CATSPTGTNTGELFF TGTGCCACCTCCCCGACAGGGACTAACACCGGGGAGCTGTTTTTT
. TRBJ1-5 TRBV5-6 . 16 CASSLGGPKFNQPQHF TGTGCCAGCAGCTTGGGGGGACCCAAGTTTAATCAGCCCCAGCATTTT
TRBD2 TRBJ2-7 TRBV5-1 . 13 CASSLAGVREQYF TGCGCCAGCAGCTTAGCGGGGGTGAGGGAGCAGTACTTC
. TRBJ2-7 TRBV6-2/TRBV6-3 . 13 CASSYSKINEQYF TGTGCCAGCAGTTACTCGAAAATAAACGAGCAGTACTTC
TRBD1 TRBJ1-2 TRBV30 . 15 CAWRGTYRGVYGYTF TGTGCCTGGAGAGGGACCTACAGGGGGGTTTATGGCTACACCTTC
. TRBJ1-4 TRBV20-1 . 14 CSASTGTWDEKLFF TGCAGTGCTAGTACCGGGACTTGGGATGAAAAACTGTTTTTT
TRBD1 TRBJ2-6 TRBV2 . 15 CASSETGAGANVLTF TGTGCCAGCAGTGAGACAGGGGCTGGGGCCAACGTCCTGACTTTC
. TRBJ2-5 TRBV6-1 . 13 CASSEVSLETQYF TGTGCCAGCAGTGAAGTTAGCCTGGAGACCCAGTACTTC
TRBD2 TRBJ2-3 TRBV15 . 17 CATSWGLAGGPTDTQYF TGTGCCACCAGCTGGGGACTAGCGGGAGGGCCTACAGATACGCAGTATTTT
. TRBJ1-5 TRBV19 . 12 CASSPSNQPQHF TGTGCCAGTAGCCCTAGCAATCAGCCCCAGCATTTT
TRBD1 TRBJ1-5 TRBV28 . 16 CASSLSGTGRNQPQHF TGTGCCAGCAGCTTATCCGGGACAGGGAGGAATCAGCCCCAGCATTTT
. TRBJ1-5 TRBV18 . 14 CASSINYSNQPQHF TGTGCCAGCTCCATAAACTATAGCAATCAGCCCCAGCATTTT
TRBD1 TRBJ1-5 TRBV2 . 15 CASSLGDRGNQPQHF TGTGCCAGCAGTTTGGGGGACAGGGGCAATCAGCCCCAGCATTTT
TRBD2 TRBJ2-7 TRBV19 few 15 CASSIGASGSYEQYF TGTGCCAGTAGTATAGGAGCTAGCGGGAGTTACGAGCAGTACTTC
. TRBJ1-1 TRBV25-1 . 13 CASSEYQVTEAFF TGTGCCAGCAGTGAATATCAGGTCACTGAAGCTTTCTTT